This T cell receptor (beta chain) stems from a study of neurological immune-mediated disorders. Study-level findings and limits: HTLV-1-associated myelopathy led in TCR clonal expansion, while multiple sclerosis ranked lowest, below healthy controls. The absence of any CDR3 amino acid sequence shared by expanded clones across subjects suggests that repertoires were private in all groups.

CDR3 length: 10 amino acids. Germline CDR1 is DFQATT and CDR2 is SNEGSKA (reference sequence). V shed 4 bases and J shed 9 bases, with 7 bases lying between them. Using its own MiXCR run on the 5' RACE reads, TCRdb lists one record per CDR3 protein. Of thousands of distinct CDR3 sequences in the sample, around a quarter were seen once. This clonotype is deemed medium-sized (0.01 to 0.1%). The antigen is undetermined. The sequence was collected from a woman aged 55-69 years with HTLV-1-associated myelopathy (HAM/TSP). The chain links TRBV20-1 to TRBJ2-1; D is undetermined. The material sequenced was CD8+ T cells from blood. CDR3 protein: CSAKASEQFF. CDR3 DNA: TGCAGTGCTAAAGCCAGTGAGCAGTTCTTC.